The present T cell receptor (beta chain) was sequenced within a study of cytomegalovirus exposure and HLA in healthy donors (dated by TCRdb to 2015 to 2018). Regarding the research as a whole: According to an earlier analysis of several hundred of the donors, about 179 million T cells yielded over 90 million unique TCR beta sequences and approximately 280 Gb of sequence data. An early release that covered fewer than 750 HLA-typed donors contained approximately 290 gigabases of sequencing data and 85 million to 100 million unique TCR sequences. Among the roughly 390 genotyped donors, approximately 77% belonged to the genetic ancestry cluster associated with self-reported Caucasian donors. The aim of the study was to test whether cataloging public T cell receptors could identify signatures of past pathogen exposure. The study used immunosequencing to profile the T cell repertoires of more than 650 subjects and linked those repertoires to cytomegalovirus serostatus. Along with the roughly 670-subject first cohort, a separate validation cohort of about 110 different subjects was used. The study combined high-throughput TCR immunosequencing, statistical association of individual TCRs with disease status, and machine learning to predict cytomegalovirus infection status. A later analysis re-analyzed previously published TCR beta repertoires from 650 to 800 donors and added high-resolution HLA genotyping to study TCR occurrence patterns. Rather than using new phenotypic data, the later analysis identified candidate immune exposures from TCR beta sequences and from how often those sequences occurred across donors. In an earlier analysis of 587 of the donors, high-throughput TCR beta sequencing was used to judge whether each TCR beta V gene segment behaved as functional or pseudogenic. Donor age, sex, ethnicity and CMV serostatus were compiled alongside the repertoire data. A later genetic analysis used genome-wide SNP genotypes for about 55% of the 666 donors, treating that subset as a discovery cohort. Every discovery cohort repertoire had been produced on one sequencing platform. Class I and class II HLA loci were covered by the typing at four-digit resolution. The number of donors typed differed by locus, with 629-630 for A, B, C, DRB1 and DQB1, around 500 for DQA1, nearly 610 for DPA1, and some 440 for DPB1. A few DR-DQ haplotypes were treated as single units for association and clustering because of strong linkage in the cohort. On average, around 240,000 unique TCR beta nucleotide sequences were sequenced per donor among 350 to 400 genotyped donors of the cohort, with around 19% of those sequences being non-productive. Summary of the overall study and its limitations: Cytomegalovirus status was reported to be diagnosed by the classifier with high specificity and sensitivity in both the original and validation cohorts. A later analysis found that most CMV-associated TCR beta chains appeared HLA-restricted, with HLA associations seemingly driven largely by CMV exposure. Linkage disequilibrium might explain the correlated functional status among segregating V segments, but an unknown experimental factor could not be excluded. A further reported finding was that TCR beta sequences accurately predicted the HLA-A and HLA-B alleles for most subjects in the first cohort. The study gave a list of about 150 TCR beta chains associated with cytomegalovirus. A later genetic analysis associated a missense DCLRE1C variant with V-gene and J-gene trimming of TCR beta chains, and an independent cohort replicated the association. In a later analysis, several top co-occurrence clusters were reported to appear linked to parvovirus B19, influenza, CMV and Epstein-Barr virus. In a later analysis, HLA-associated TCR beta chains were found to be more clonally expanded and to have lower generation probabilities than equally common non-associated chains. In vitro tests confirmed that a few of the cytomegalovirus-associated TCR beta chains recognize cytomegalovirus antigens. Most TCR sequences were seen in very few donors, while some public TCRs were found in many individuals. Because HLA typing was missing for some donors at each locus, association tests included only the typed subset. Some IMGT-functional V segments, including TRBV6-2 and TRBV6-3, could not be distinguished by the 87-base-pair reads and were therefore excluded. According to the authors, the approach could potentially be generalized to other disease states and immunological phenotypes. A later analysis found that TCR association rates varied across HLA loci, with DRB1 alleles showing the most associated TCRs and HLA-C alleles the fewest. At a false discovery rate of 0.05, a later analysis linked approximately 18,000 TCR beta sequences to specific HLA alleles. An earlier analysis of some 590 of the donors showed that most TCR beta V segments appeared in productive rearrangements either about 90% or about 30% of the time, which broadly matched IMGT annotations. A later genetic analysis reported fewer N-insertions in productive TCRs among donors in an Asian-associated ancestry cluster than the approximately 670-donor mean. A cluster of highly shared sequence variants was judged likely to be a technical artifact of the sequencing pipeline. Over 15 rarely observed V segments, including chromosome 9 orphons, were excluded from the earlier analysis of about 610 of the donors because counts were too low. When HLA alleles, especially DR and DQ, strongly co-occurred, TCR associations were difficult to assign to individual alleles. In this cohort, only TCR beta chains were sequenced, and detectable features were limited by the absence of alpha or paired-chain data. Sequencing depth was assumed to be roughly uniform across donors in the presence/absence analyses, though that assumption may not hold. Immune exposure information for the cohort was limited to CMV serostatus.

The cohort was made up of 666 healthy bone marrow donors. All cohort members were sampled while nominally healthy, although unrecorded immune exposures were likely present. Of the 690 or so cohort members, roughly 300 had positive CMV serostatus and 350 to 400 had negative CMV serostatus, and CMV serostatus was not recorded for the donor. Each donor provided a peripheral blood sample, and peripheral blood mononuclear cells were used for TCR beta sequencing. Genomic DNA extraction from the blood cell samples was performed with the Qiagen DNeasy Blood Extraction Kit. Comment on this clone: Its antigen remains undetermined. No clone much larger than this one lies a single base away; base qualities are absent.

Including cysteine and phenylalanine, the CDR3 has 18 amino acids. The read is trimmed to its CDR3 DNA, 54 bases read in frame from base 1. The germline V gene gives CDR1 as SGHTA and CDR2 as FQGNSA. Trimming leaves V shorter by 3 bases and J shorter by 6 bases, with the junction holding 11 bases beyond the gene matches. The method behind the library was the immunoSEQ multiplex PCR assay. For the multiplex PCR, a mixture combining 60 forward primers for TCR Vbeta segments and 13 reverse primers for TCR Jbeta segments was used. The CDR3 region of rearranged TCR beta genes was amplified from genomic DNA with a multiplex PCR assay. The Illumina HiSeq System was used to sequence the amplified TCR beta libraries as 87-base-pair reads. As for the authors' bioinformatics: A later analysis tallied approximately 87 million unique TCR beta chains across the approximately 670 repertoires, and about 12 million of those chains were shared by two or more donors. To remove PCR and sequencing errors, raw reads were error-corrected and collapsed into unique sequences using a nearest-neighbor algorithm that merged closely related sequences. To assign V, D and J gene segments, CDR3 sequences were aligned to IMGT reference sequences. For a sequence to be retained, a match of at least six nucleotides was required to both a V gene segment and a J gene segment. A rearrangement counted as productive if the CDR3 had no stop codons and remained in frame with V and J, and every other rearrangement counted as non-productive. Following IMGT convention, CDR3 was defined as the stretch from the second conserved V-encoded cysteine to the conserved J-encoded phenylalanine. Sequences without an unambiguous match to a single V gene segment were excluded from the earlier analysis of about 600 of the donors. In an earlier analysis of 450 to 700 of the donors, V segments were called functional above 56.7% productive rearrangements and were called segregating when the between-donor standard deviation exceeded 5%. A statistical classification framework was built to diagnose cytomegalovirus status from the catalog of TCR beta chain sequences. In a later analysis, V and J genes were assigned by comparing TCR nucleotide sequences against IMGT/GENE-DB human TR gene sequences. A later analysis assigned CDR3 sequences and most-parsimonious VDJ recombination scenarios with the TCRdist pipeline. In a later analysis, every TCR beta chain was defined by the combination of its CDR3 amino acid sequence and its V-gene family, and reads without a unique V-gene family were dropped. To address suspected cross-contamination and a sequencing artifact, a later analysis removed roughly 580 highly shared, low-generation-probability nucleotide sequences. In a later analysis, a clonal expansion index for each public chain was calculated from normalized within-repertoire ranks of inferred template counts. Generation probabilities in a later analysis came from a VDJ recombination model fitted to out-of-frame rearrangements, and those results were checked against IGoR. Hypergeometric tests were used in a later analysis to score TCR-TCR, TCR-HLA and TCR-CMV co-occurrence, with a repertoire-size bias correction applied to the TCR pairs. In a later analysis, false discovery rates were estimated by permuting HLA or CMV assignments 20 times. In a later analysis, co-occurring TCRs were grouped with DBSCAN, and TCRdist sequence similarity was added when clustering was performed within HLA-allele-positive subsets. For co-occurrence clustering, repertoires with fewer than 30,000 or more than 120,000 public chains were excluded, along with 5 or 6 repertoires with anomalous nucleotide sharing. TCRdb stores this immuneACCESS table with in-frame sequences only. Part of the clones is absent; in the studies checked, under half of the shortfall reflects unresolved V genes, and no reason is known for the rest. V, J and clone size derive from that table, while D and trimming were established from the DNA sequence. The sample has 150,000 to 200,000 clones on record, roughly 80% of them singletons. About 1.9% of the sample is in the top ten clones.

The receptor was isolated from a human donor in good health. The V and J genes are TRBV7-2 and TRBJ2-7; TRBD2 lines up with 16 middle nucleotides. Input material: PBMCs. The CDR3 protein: CASSFPGLAGGPRLEQYF. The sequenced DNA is TGTGCCAGCAGCTTCCCGGGACTAGCGGGGGGGCCTCGACTCGAGCAGTACTTC.